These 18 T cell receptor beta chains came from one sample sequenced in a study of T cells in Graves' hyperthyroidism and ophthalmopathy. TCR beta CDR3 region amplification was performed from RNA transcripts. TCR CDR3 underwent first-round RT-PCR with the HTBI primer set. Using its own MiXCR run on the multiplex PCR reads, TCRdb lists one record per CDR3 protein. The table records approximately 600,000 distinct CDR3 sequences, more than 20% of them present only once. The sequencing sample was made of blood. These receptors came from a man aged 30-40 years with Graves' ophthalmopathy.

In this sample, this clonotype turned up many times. CDR3 sequence: CATSDPNDSYNEQFF. DNA of the CDR3: TGTGCCACCAGTGATCCGAATGACAGCTACAATGAGCAGTTCTTC. The gene calls are TRBV24-1 and TRBJ2-1, with D perhaps matching TRBD1 (5 bases). The CDR3 extends over 15 amino acids. Trimming cost V 3 bases and J 3 bases, with 11 bases left between them. Germline V gene sequence: CDR1 KGHDR, CDR2 SFDVKD.

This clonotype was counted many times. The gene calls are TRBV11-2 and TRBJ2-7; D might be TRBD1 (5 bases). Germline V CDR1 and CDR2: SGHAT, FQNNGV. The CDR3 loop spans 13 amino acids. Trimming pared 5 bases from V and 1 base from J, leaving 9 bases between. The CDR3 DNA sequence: TGTGCCAGCAGCAAGACAGAATCCTACGAGCAGTACTTC. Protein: CASSKTESYEQYF.

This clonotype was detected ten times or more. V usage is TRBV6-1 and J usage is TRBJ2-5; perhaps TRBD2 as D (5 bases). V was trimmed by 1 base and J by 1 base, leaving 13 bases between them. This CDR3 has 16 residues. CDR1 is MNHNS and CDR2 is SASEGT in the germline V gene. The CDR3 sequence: CASSEEARGSQETQYF. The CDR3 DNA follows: TGTGCCAGCAGTGAAGAGGCCAGAGGGTCCCAAGAGACCCAGTACTTC.

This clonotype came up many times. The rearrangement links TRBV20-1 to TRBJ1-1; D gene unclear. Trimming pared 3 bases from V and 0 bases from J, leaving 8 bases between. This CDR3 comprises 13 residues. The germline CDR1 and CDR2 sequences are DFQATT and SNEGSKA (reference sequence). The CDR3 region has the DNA TGCAGTGCTAGTGGTCGGTTGAACACTGAAGCTTTCTTT. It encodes CSASGRLNTEAFF.

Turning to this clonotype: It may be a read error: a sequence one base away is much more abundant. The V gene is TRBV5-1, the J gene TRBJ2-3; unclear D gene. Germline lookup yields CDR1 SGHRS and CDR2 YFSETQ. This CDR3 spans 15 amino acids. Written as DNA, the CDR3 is TGCGCCAGCAGCCAGATCGGAGATAGCACAGATACGCTGTATTTT. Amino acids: CASSQIGDSTDTLYF.

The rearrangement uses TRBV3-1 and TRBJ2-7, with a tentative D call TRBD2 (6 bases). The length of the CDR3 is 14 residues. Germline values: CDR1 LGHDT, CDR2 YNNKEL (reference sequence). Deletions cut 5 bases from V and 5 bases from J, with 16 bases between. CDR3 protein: CASSSFGGEHEQYF. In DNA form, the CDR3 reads TGTGCCAGCAGCTCCTTCGGGGGTGAACACGAGCAGTACTTC.

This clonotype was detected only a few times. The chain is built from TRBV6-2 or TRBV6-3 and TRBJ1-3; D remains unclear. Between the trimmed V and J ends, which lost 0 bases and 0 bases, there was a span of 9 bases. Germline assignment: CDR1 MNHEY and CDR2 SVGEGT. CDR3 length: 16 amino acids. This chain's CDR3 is CASSYSSRFSGNTIYF. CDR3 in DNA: TGTGCCAGCAGTTACTCGAGCCGTTTCTCTGGAAACACCATATATTTT.

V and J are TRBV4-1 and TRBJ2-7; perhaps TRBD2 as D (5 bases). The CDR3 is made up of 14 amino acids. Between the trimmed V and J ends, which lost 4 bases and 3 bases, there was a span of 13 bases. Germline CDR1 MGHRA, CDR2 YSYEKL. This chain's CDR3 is CASSLRVDFYEQYF. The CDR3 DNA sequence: TGCGCCAGCAGCCTGCGGGTCGATTTCTACGAGCAGTACTTC.

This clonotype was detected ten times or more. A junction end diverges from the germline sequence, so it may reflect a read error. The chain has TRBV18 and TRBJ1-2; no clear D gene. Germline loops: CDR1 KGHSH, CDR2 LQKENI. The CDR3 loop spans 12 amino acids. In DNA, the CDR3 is TGTGCCAGCTCACCCAAGGTGGATGGTTACACCTTC. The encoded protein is CASSPKVDGYTF.

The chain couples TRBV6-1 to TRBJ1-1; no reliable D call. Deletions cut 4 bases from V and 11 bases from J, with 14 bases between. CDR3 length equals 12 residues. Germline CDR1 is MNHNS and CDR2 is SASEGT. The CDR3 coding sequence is TGTGCCAGCAGTGGACCCAGATCAGGTGCTTTCTTT. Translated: CASSGPRSGAFF.

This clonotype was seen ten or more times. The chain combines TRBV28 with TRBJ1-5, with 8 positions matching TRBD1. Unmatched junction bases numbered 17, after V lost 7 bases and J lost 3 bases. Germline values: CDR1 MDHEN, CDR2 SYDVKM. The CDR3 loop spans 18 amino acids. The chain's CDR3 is CASTNLRGRGLNNQPQHF. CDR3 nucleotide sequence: TGTGCCAGCACCAACCTCCGGGGCAGGGGGCTCAACAATCAGCCCCAGCATTTT.

CDR3 coding DNA: TGTGCCTGGACGCGATCCTGGGACAGGTATAATCAGCCCCAGCATTTT. It codes for CAWTRSWDRYNQPQHF. The chain carries TRBV30 and TRBJ1-5; 8 bases agree with TRBD1. CDR3 length: 16 residues. V dropped 4 bases and J dropped 4; count of bases not matched to a gene: 12. Germline V gene lookup returns CDR1 GTSNPN and CDR2 SVGIG (reference sequence). Full variable domain (outside the CDR3, taken from reference TRBV30 and TRBJ1-5): SQTIHQWPATLVQPVGSPLSLECTVEGTSNPNLYWYRQAAGRGLQLLFYSVGIGQISSEVPQNLSASRPQDRQFILSSKKLLLSDSGFYLCAWTRSWDRYNQPQHFGDGTRLSIL.

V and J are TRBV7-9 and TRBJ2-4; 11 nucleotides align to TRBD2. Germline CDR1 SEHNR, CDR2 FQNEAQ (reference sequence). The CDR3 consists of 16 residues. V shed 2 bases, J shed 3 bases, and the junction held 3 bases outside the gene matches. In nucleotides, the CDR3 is TGTGCCAGCAGCTTAACTAGCGGGAGTGGCAAAAACATTCAGTACTTC. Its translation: CASSLTSGSGKNIQYF.

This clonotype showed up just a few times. This chain's CDR3 is CASSFWIPTTSTDTQYF. CDR3 DNA sequence: TGTGCCAGCAGTTTTTGGATTCCGACAACCTCCACAGATACGCAGTATTTT. The rearrangement uses TRBV12-3 or TRBV12-4 and TRBJ2-3; no reliable D call. This CDR3 has 17 amino acids. V shed 3 bases and J shed 2 bases, with 18 bases lying between them.

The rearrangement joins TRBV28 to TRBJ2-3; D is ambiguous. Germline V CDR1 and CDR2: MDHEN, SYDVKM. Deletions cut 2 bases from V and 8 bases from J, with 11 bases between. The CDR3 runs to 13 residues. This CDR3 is CASSLGSLGTQYF. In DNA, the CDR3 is TGTGCCAGCAGTTTAGGCAGTCTTGGTACGCAGTATTTT.

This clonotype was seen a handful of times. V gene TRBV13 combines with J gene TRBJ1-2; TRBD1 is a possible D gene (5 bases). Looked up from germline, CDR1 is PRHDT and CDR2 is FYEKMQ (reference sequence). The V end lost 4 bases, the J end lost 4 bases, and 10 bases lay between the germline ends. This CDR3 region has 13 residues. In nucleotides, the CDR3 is TGTGCCAGCAGCTCAGAGGGGACCTATGGCTACACCTTC. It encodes CASSSEGTYGYTF.

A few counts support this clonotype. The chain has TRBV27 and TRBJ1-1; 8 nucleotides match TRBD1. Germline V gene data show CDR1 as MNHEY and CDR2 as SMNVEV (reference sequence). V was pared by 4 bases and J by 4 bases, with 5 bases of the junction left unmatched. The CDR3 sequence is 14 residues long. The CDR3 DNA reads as TGTGCCAGCAGTTCCCGGACAGGGCCCACTGAAGCTTTCTTT. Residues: CASSSRTGPTEAFF.

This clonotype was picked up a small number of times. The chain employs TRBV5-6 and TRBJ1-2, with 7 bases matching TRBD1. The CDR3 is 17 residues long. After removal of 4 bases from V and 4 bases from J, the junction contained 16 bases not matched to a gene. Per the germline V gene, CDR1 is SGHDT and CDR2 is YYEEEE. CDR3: CASSATGTVPNVYGYTF. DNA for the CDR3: TGTGCCAGCAGCGCCACCGGGACAGTACCTAATGTCTATGGCTACACCTTC.